Following are 18 T cell receptor beta chains from one sample sequenced in a study of blood T cell repertoires in COVID-19. Clones were sequenced by immunoSEQ multiplex PCR, and TCRdb holds only the in-frame ones, with some missing. The sample includes a few hundred thousand clones, around 87% of them seen just once. The sequenced sample was PBMCs or T cells enriched from blood (not recorded which). The receptors were sampled from a woman aged 18-29 years with acute COVID-19.

This clone showed up just a few times. The CDR3 nucleotides are TGTGCCAGCAGCTGCCCGGTCGTAACTGAAGCTTTCTTT. This translates into CASSCPVVTEAFF. The chain carries TRBV12-3 or TRBV12-4 and TRBJ1-1, with D uncertain. The CDR3 has 13 residues. Trimming pared 6 bases from V and 5 bases from J, leaving 13 bases between.

A note on this clone: The junction departs from germline at one end; a sequencing error may be responsible. The CDR3 coding sequence is TGTGCTAGCAGCTTAGGGGGAGGCTCAGGAGAGACCCAGTACTTC. Encoded protein: CASSLGGGSGETQYF. The genes are TRBV7-7 and TRBJ2-5; D may match TRBD1 or TRBD2 (6 bases each). This CDR3 is 15 amino acids long. CDR1 is SSHAT and CDR2 is FNYEAQ in the germline V gene (reference sequence).

The gene calls are TRBV6-5 and TRBJ1-2; possibly TRBD1 for D (5 bases). The CDR3 runs to 14 residues. Germline assignment: CDR1 MNHEY and CDR2 SVGAGI. Deletions cut 5 bases from V and 1 base from J, with 11 bases between. The CDR3 DNA reads as TGTGCCAGCAGTACCATACAGGATAACTATGGCTACACCTTC. Translation: CASSTIQDNYGYTF.

The chain combines TRBV5-1 with TRBJ2-7; a weak D match, TRBD1 (5 bases). Germline V gene sequence: CDR1 SGHRS, CDR2 YFSETQ. The germline V and J ends were trimmed by 8 bases and 5 bases, with 17 bases remaining between them. The CDR3 loop spans 13 amino acids. This chain's CDR3 is CASTRGFRDEQYF. The CDR3 bases are TGCGCCAGTACAAGGGGCTTCCGGGACGAGCAGTACTTC.

The V gene is TRBV19, the J gene TRBJ1-2; D not resolved. Trimming shortened V by 6 bases and J by 0 bases, and 14 bases separated the two germline ends. Germline CDR1 is LNHDA and CDR2 is SQIVND (reference sequence). This CDR3 has 15 residues. The CDR3 region is CASRSAGVANYGYTF. CDR3 in DNA: TGTGCCAGTAGAAGTGCCGGGGTAGCTAACTATGGCTACACCTTC.

Of note for this clone: Other nucleotide sequences in the sample specify the same CDR3. The chain carries TRBV6-5 and TRBJ2-7; D remains ambiguous. The CDR3 has 14 residues. CDR1 MNHEY and CDR2 SVGAGI come from the germline V gene. V was trimmed by 2 bases and J by 2 bases, leaving 10 bases between them. The CDR3 sequence: CASSYGGSPYEQYF. The CDR3, as DNA: TGTGCCAGCAGTTACGGCGGATCCCCCTACGAGCAGTACTTC.

The chain uses TRBV19 and TRBJ2-1; 7 positions agree with TRBD2. The J segment lost 8 bases and the V segment lost 7 bases, leaving 11 bases of the junction unmatched. The germline V gene encodes CDR1 LNHDA and CDR2 SQIVND (reference sequence). The CDR3 covers 14 residues. In nucleotides, the CDR3 is TGTGCCAGTATCGGCGGGAGCGGACTTGATGAGCAGTTCTTC. This translates into CASIGGSGLDEQFF. The complete variable domain, with remaining parts taken from reference TRBV19 and TRBJ2-1, reads DGGITQSPKYLFRKEGQNVTLSCEQNLNHDAMYWYRQDPGQGLRLIYYSQIVNDFQKGDIAEGYSVSREKKESFPLTVTSAQKNPTAFYLCASIGGSGLDEQFFGPGTRLTVL.

This rearrangement joins TRBV7-6 to TRBJ2-2; 7 nucleotides match TRBD1. The junction had 6 bases not matched to a gene; V was cut back by 5 bases and J by 0 bases. The CDR3 length is 16 residues. Germline V gene lookup returns CDR1 SGHVS and CDR2 FNYEAQ. The CDR3 sequence is CASSPRQGANTGELFF. DNA of the CDR3: TGTGCCAGCAGCCCTAGACAGGGTGCGAACACCGGGGAGCTGTTTTTT.

The chain links TRBV27 to TRBJ1-5; maybe TRBD1 (5 bases). CDR3 length equals 15 residues. The germline V gene encodes CDR1 MNHEY and CDR2 SMNVEV (reference sequence). The V gene lost 6 bases and the J gene lost 6 bases, with 18 bases spanning the gap. CDR3 nucleotide sequence: TGTGCCAGCAGCTCAAAGCGGGGGGGGATTCAGCCCCAGCATTTT. This sequence encodes CASSSKRGGIQPQHF.

The gene calls are TRBV2 and TRBJ1-1; 7 bases agree with TRBD1. V dropped 6 bases and J dropped 3; count of bases not matched to a gene: 22. There are 19 residues in the CDR3. Germline V CDR1 and CDR2: SNHLY, FYNNEI. The CDR3 nucleotides are TGTGCCAGCAGAGCTATGACGAGGGGGCCGGAGCTCATGTACACTGAAGCTTTCTTT. The encoded protein is CASRAMTRGPELMYTEAFF.

The rearrangement uses TRBV6-6 and TRBJ1-5; unclear D gene. Germline loops: CDR1 MNHNY, CDR2 SVGAGI (reference sequence). The V end lost 5 bases, the J end lost 0 bases, and 14 bases lay between the germline ends. This CDR3 is built from 16 residues. This chain's CDR3 is CASSRSRGISNQPQHF. As DNA, the CDR3 is TGTGCCAGCAGTCGAAGCCGCGGGATTAGCAATCAGCCCCAGCATTTT.

The chain links TRBV29-1 to TRBJ2-1; TRBD1 might be the D (8 bases). Per germline, CDR1 SQVTM and CDR2 ANQGSEA. This CDR3 region has 17 residues. The germline V and J ends were trimmed by 4 bases and 4 bases, with 23 bases remaining between them. The CDR3 region has the DNA TGCAGCGTTGCAGGGGGCGGCGGGAGCGCTAATTACAATGAGCAGTTCTTC. Its protein is CSVAGGGGSANYNEQFF.

V is TRBV5-1 and J is TRBJ1-2; D remains unclear. Per the germline V gene, CDR1 is SGHRS and CDR2 is YFSETQ. The CDR3 extends over 12 amino acids. V was pared by 5 bases and J by 8 bases, with 13 bases between. CDR3 coding DNA: TGCGCCAGCAGTGAGTTAGAGAAAGGCTACACCTTC. It specifies CASSELEKGYTF.

The V call is TRBV27, the J call TRBJ1-1, with 10 bases identical to TRBD1. V lost 5 bases and J lost 3; bases outside the gene matches: 3. CDR1 is MNHEY, CDR2 SMNVEV, per germline (reference sequence). This CDR3 has 14 amino acids. The CDR3 reads CASSDRGLDTEAFF. For the CDR3, the DNA is TGTGCCAGCAGTGACAGGGGGCTTGACACTGAAGCTTTCTTT.

The chain recombines TRBV7-2 with TRBJ1-6, with D possibly being TRBD1 (5 bases). This CDR3 has 15 amino acids. The germline CDR1 and CDR2 sequences are SGHTA and FQGNSA. Between the trimmed V and J ends, which lost 5 bases and 9 bases, there was a span of 17 bases. The CDR3 DNA sequence: TGTGCCAGCAGCCCAGGCGGCAGGGTTAGTTCACCCCTCCACTTT. It yields the protein CASSPGGRVSSPLHF.

The CDR3 reads CASSLTRTVNTEAFF. Written as DNA, the CDR3 is TGTGCCAGCAGTTTAACCCGGACAGTGAACACTGAAGCTTTCTTT. The rearrangement uses TRBV6-5 and TRBJ1-1, with D possibly TRBD1 on 6 matching bases. CDR3 length equals 15 residues. The V gene lost 4 bases and the J gene lost 0 bases, with 12 bases spanning the gap. CDR1 is MNHEY and CDR2 is SVGAGI in the germline V gene.

The rearrangement joins TRBV20-1 to TRBJ2-1; 7 positions match TRBD2. V lost 6 bases and J lost 8; bases outside the gene matches: 4. This CDR3 comprises 11 residues. The V gene's germline CDR1 is DFQATT and CDR2 SNEGSKA (reference sequence). The CDR3 loop reads CSAELADEQFF. The DNA of the CDR3 is TGCAGTGCGGAGCTAGCGGATGAGCAGTTCTTC.

The chain combines TRBV5-6 with TRBJ2-1; the match to TRBD2 covers 10 bases. With 4 bases clipped from V and 4 bases from J, the junction kept 8 bases outside the gene matches. The CDR3 extends over 16 amino acids. Germline V gene sequence: CDR1 SGHDT, CDR2 YYEEEE. As DNA, the CDR3 is TGTGCCAGCAGCCCGGTAGCGGGAGGCGCATACAATGAGCAGTTCTTC. This gives the protein CASSPVAGGAYNEQFF.